The clone carrying this TCR beta chain was seen more than once but under ten times. Its target is not known. After removal of 7 bases from V and 3 bases from J, the junction contained 20 bases not matched to a gene. The germline V gene has CDR1 MDHEN and CDR2 SYDVKM. This CDR3 comprises 19 residues. This specimen comes from a study of identical twins. Study-level points and caveats: A lower insertion count was a feature of abundant cord blood beta clonotypes, with no such feature in memory repertoires.

Template switching added a universal primer binding site, and final cDNA carried unique molecular identifiers. TCRdb reanalysed the 5' RACE reads using MiXCR and keeps one entry per CDR3 protein. The sample consists of 310,000 or so distinct CDR3 sequences, less than 9.5% of them appearing once. All donors comprised healthy Caucasians. These data were also filed under a second study, of yellow fever vaccine responses in identical twins.

The chain couples TRBV28 to TRBJ2-1; TRBD1 matches at 8 bases. The sequence came from a woman in her late teens or twenties in good health. Input material: CD8+ T cells sorted from blood. The CDR3 DNA follows: TGTGCCAGCACCTCAGGAGGGACAGGCGAACATCGGAGCTACAATGAGCAGTTCTTC. It codes for CASTSGGTGEHRSYNEQFF.